These 26 T cell receptor beta chains share one sample of origin, sequenced in a study of blood T cell repertoires in COVID-19. TCRdb's table, derived via immunoSEQ multiplex PCR, lists solely in-frame clones and lacks some. The sample has about 260,000 clones; around 90% are singletons. Sequenced material: peripheral blood. The receptor source for this set is a human donor in a cohort sampled during active COVID-19.

This clone showed up just a few times. The V call is TRBV20-1, the J call TRBJ1-6; 10 bases are shared with TRBD1. The germline V gene has CDR1 DFQATT and CDR2 SNEGSKA (reference sequence). This CDR3 is 17 amino acids long. J lost 10 bases, V lost 3 bases, and 15 bases had no gene match. In DNA, the CDR3 is TGCAGTGCTAGTTCAAACGACAGGGGGCATTGGTGGTCACCCCTCCACTTT. It yields the protein CSASSNDRGHWWSPLHF.

This clone was recorded a few times. The J gene is TRBJ1-3, the V gene TRBV6-2 or TRBV6-3; TRBD1 is a possible D gene (6 bases). The germline gives CDR1 MNHEY, CDR2 SVGEGT. The CDR3 runs 15 residues. Trimming left V 5 bases short and J 0 bases short, with 11 bases between. CDR3 sequence: CASSRDNRSGNTIYF. The CDR3 region has the DNA TGTGCCAGCAGTCGGGACAATCGCTCTGGAAACACCATATATTTT.

This clone has just a few counts. V is TRBV11-2 and J is TRBJ1-1; 7 bases fit TRBD1. Looked up from germline, CDR1 is SGHAT and CDR2 is FQNNGV. This CDR3 spans 16 amino acids. The junction had 6 bases not matched to a gene; V was cut back by 2 bases and J by 0 bases. The chain's CDR3 is CASSLRAGGLNTEAFF. The CDR3 DNA sequence: TGTGCCAGCAGCTTAAGGGCAGGGGGGCTGAACACTGAAGCTTTCTTT.

The chain carries TRBV7-2 and TRBJ2-5, with D tentatively TRBD1 (6 bases). The CDR3 is 15 residues long. The germline V gene has CDR1 SGHTA and CDR2 FQGNSA. The V and J ends lost 7 bases and 2 bases respectively, with 17 bases between them. CDR3 coding DNA: TGTGCCAGCACCCCCCACGCAGGGGTACAAGAGACCCAGTACTTC. This gives the protein CASTPHAGVQETQYF.

The CDR3 region is CASSPRTGIHGYTF. CDR3 coding DNA: TGTGCCAGCAGCCCGAGGACAGGAATTCATGGCTACACCTTC. J is TRBJ1-2 and V is TRBV7-2, with 7 nucleotides matching TRBD1. CDR3 length equals 14 residues. The germline gives CDR1 SGHTA, CDR2 FQGNSA. The V gene end was trimmed by 5 bases and the J gene end by 6 bases; junction bases not matched to a gene: 9.

This chain links TRBV5-1 with TRBJ2-7, with TRBD1 as a possible D gene (6 bases). CDR1 and CDR2 (germline): SGHRS, YFSETQ. Trimming cost V 3 bases and J 6 bases, with 13 bases left between them. The CDR3 covers 13 residues. CDR3 region: CASSSRTEGEQYF. CDR3 DNA: TGCGCCAGCAGCTCCAGGACAGAGGGCGAGCAGTACTTC.

The V gene is TRBV30, the J gene TRBJ1-6; 7 nucleotides match TRBD1. CDR1 GTSNPN and CDR2 SVGIG come from the germline V gene (reference sequence). The CDR3 length is 14 residues. V lost 4 bases and J lost 5; bases outside the gene matches: 5. CDR3 DNA: TGTGCCTGGACTAGGGGGCCCGATAATTCACCCCTCCACTTT. Its protein product is CAWTRGPDNSPLHF. Based on the CDR3 plus reference TRBV30 and TRBJ1-6, the full variable domain is SQTIHQWPATLVQPVGSPLSLECTVEGTSNPNLYWYRQAAGRGLQLLFYSVGIGQISSEVPQNLSASRPQDRQFILSSKKLLLSDSGFYLCAWTRGPDNSPLHFGNGTRLTVT.

This clone was recorded only once. The chain employs TRBV6-5 and TRBJ2-7; no clear D gene. V was clipped by 6 bases and J by 0 bases, with 15 bases between them. CDR1 and CDR2 (germline): MNHEY, SVGAGI. This CDR3 has 15 amino acids. The CDR3 region has the DNA TGTGCCAGCAGGATAGACTCCTCCATCTCCTACGAGCAGTACTTC. Its protein product is CASRIDSSISYEQYF.

The chain recombines TRBV7-2 with TRBJ1-5, with D possibly matching TRBD1 (5 bases). Between the trimmed V and J ends, which lost 6 bases and 2 bases, there was a span of 8 bases. Germline CDR1 SGHTA, CDR2 FQGNSA. CDR3 length: 13 amino acids. CDR3 DNA sequence: TGTGCCAGCAGACCACAGGGCAATCAGCCCCAGCATTTT. It encodes CASRPQGNQPQHF.

The V call is TRBV4-1, the J call TRBJ2-1; D gene uncertain. CDR3 length: 16 amino acids. With 2 bases removed from V and 2 bases from J, the gap between germline ends came to 13 bases. CDR1 is MGHRA, CDR2 YSYEKL, per germline. The CDR3 loop reads CASSQPALLTYNEQFF. For the CDR3, the DNA is TGCGCCAGCAGCCAACCAGCCCTACTAACCTACAATGAGCAGTTCTTC.

The chain has TRBV10-1 and TRBJ1-4, with D uncertain. The CDR3 consists of 14 residues. Germline CDR1 and CDR2: WNHNN and SYGVQD (reference sequence). V was trimmed by 6 bases and J by 8 bases, leaving 16 bases between them. CDR3 sequence reads: CASRSGGRGEKLFF. The CDR3 nucleotides are TGCGCCAGCAGGTCTGGCGGAAGAGGCGAAAAACTGTTTTTT.

V and J are TRBV19 and TRBJ2-7; D is possibly TRBD2 (5 bases). The CDR3 extends over 14 amino acids. V lost 6 bases to trimming and J lost 0 bases, with 12 bases between them. The germline CDR1 and CDR2 sequences are LNHDA and SQIVND (reference sequence). This chain's CDR3 is CASSRDASSYEQYF. The CDR3 bases are TGTGCCAGTAGCCGGGATGCGAGCTCCTACGAGCAGTACTTC.

The chain combines TRBV10-3 with TRBJ1-4; a weak D match, TRBD1 (5 bases). CDR1 is ENHRY and CDR2 is SYGVKD in the germline V gene. The CDR3 is made up of 13 amino acids. V lost 2 bases and J lost 10, with 11 bases in between. CDR3 loop: CAISEAQGGKLFF. The CDR3 DNA is TGTGCCATCAGTGAGGCCCAGGGAGGAAAACTGTTTTTT.

CDR3 region: CASSPEEEPQHF. The CDR3 DNA is TGTGCCAGCTCACCAGAGGAGGAGCCCCAGCATTTT. V usage is TRBV18 and J usage is TRBJ1-5; D remains ambiguous. Germline CDR1 is KGHSH and CDR2 is LQKENI. The germline V and J ends were trimmed by 2 bases and 8 bases, with 7 bases remaining between them. CDR3 length: 12 amino acids.

The J gene is TRBJ2-5, the V gene TRBV7-2, with a tentative D call TRBD2 (6 bases). V shed 0 bases and J shed 1 base, with 9 bases lying between them. Germline assignment: CDR1 SGHTA and CDR2 FQGNSA. The CDR3 runs to 15 residues. The CDR3 DNA reads as TGTGCCAGCAGCTTAGCGGGGGGATTCCAAGAGACCCAGTACTTC. It yields the protein CASSLAGGFQETQYF.

The chain employs TRBV5-1 and TRBJ2-5; D gene uncertain. CDR1 and CDR2 (germline): SGHRS, YFSETQ. Trimming took 1 base from V and 3 from J, leaving 10 bases between them. There are 14 residues in the CDR3. CDR3 loop: CASSLTGYKETQYF. The CDR3 region has the DNA TGCGCCAGCAGCTTGACCGGGTACAAAGAGACCCAGTACTTC.

This chain joins TRBV5-4 and TRBJ2-7, with 14 bases matching TRBD2. CDR3 length equals 16 residues. J lost 9 bases, V lost 4 bases, and 12 bases had no gene match. Per the germline V gene, CDR1 is SGHNT and CDR2 is YYREEE (reference sequence). The DNA for the CDR3 is TGTGCCAGCAGCGCGGCACGGACTAGCGGGGGGCCAGGGCAGTACTTC. It encodes CASSAARTSGGPGQYF.

In this sample, this clone turned up a few times. The chain links TRBV9 to TRBJ2-1, with D unclear. CDR3 size: 13 residues. CDR1 is SGDLS, CDR2 YYNGEE, per germline. The V end was cut by 2 bases, the J end by 4 bases, with 7 bases between. CDR3 loop: CASSVHEYNEQFF. For the CDR3, the DNA is TGTGCCAGCAGCGTCCACGAGTACAATGAGCAGTTCTTC.

This clone has a single count. The chain has TRBV15 and TRBJ1-3; D might be TRBD1 (6 bases). The V gene lost 3 bases and the J gene lost 3 bases, with 6 bases spanning the gap. Germline V gene sequence: CDR1 LNHNV, CDR2 YYDKDF (reference sequence). This CDR3 contains 13 residues. This CDR3 is CATSRDSGNTIYF. CDR3 nucleotide sequence: TGTGCCACCAGCAGGGACAGTGGAAACACCATATATTTT. Combining the CDR3 with reference TRBV15 and TRBJ1-3 gives the whole variable domain DAMVIQNPRYQVTQFGKPVTLSCSQTLNHNVMYWYQQKSSQAPKLLFHYYDKDFNNEADTPDNFQSRRPNTSFCFLDIRSPGLGDTAMYLCATSRDSGNTIYFGEGSWLTVV.

The chain has TRBV6-5 and TRBJ1-1; 8 bases fit TRBD1. Germline V lookup: CDR1 MNHEY, CDR2 SVGAGI. V was pared by 2 bases and J by 5 bases, with 10 bases of the junction left unmatched. The CDR3 has 16 amino acids. The CDR3 DNA reads TGTGCCAGCAGTTACGGGACAGGCGAAAGGGGGACTGAAGCTTTCTTT. Amino acid sequence: CASSYGTGERGTEAFF.

This chain uses TRBV6-5 with TRBJ1-2; 7 bases are a match to TRBD1. CDR3 length: 14 amino acids. The V gene end was trimmed by 5 bases and the J gene end by 7 bases; junction bases not matched to a gene: 10. CDR1 MNHEY and CDR2 SVGAGI come from the germline V gene. The CDR3 bases are TGTGCCAGCAGTCGGGACAGTGGGTATTTTGGCTACACCTTC. Translation gives CASSRDSGYFGYTF.

V usage is TRBV4-2 and J usage is TRBJ2-7; D might be TRBD2 (5 bases). This CDR3 is 15 amino acids long. The germline V gene encodes CDR1 LGHNA and CDR2 YNFKEQ. V lost 1 base, J lost 4 bases, and 14 bases lay in between. The CDR3 sequence: CASSQGTGFRYEQYF. Here the CDR3 DNA reads TGTGCCAGCAGCCAAGGTACGGGGTTTCGGTACGAGCAGTACTTC.

The J gene is TRBJ1-1, the V gene TRBV28, with D perhaps matching TRBD1 (5 bases). The CDR3 loop spans 16 amino acids. Trimming cost V 8 bases and J 1 base, with 20 bases left between them. Germline-derived CDR1 and CDR2 are MDHEN and SYDVKM. Written as DNA, the CDR3 is TGTGCCAGCGGCTCGCACGGGGGGGGAACGAACACTGAAGCTTTCTTT. Translating gives CASGSHGGGTNTEAFF.

The rearrangement links TRBV30 to TRBJ2-2; 7 bases agree with TRBD2. Germline V gene sequence: CDR1 GTSNPN, CDR2 SVGIG (reference sequence). The CDR3 spans 13 residues. The junction had 4 bases not matched to a gene; V was cut back by 1 base and J by 8 bases. The CDR3 is CAWSAGRPGELFF. The CDR3, as DNA: TGTGCCTGGAGTGCCGGGAGGCCGGGGGAGCTGTTTTTT.

This clone was found once. The chain couples TRBV27 to TRBJ2-7; no firm D call. The germline CDR1 and CDR2 sequences are MNHEY and SMNVEV (reference sequence). This CDR3 comprises 17 residues. V dropped 2 bases and J dropped 0 bases, with 17 bases sitting between them. The CDR3, as DNA: TGTGCCAGCAGTTTAAAGCCCCCCCCCGTGAGCTCCTACGAGCAGTACTTC. Translating gives CASSLKPPPVSSYEQYF.

V gene TRBV7-6 combines with J gene TRBJ1-4, with D unresolved. Germline CDR1 reads SGHVS; CDR2 reads FNYEAQ. The CDR3 spans 16 residues. Between the trimmed V and J ends, which lost 5 bases and 8 bases, there was a span of 21 bases. In DNA form, the CDR3 reads TGTGCCAGCAGCCCCCGGCGCGGGCCTAGTGGAGAAAAACTGTTTTTT. It yields the protein CASSPRRGPSGEKLFF.